Each of the 25 T cell receptor beta chains below was sequenced from the same sample in a study of CD8 T cells in Susac syndrome. About 0.5 to 1 ug RNA was reverse transcribed with random hexamers. TCRdb re-called the immunoSEQ multiplex PCR reads through MiXCR, storing one row per CDR3 protein. The repertoire consists of about 240,000 distinct CDR3 sequences, with 96% occurring once and the leading ten covering approximately 0.1%. Input material: CD4+ T cells from PBMCs. The origin of the receptors is a human donor with Susac syndrome.

The rearrangement uses TRBV4-1 and TRBJ2-7, with 9 nucleotides matching TRBD1. The CDR3 spans 17 residues. Germline V gene sequence: CDR1 MGHRA, CDR2 YSYEKL. V shed 4 bases and J 5 bases; nucleotides not matched to a gene: 15. Here the CDR3 DNA reads TGCGCCAGCAGCCCAGTTGTTTTCCGGGACAGGGTTGACGAGCAGTACTTC. It is translated as CASSPVVFRDRVDEQYF.

The chain has TRBV19 and TRBJ2-5; tentative D call: TRBD1 (7 bases). Trimming removed 4 bases from V and 2 bases from J, with 11 bases in between. Germline CDR1 is LNHDA and CDR2 is SQIVND (reference sequence). CDR3 length equals 14 residues. CDR3 DNA: TGTGCCAGTAGTAGCGCGGGACAGCAAGAGACCCAGTACTTC. It codes for CASSSAGQQETQYF.

The rearrangement links TRBV3-1 to TRBJ2-5, with 8 nucleotides matching TRBD1. Unmatched junction bases numbered 8, after V lost 0 bases and J lost 5 bases. Germline V gives CDR1 LGHDT, CDR2 YNNKEL (reference sequence). This CDR3 spans 16 amino acids. The CDR3 nucleotides read TGTGCCAGCAGCCAAGATCTGGCAGGGGGCGCTGAGACCCAGTACTTC. Encoded protein: CASSQDLAGGAETQYF.

The genes are TRBV7-8 and TRBJ1-5; TRBD1 matches at 8 bases. Germline V gene sequence: CDR1 SGHVS, CDR2 FQNEAQ. The CDR3 covers 14 residues. With V trimmed by 3 bases and J by 5 bases, 3 bases remained unmatched. CDR3 loop: CASSLGQAYQPQHF. In DNA, the CDR3 is TGTGCCAGCAGCTTGGGACAGGCTTATCAGCCCCAGCATTTT.

The chain links TRBV4-1 to TRBJ2-1; 8 bases align to TRBD1. This CDR3 region has 15 residues. Trimming at V came to 0 bases and at J to 6 bases, leaving 4 bases not matched to a gene. Germline CDR1 reads MGHRA; CDR2 reads YSYEKL. CDR3 sequence reads: CASSQDRGPSNEQFF. The CDR3, as DNA: TGCGCCAGCAGCCAAGACAGGGGGCCGTCCAATGAGCAGTTCTTC.

J is TRBJ2-7 and V is TRBV24-1; 7 positions agree with TRBD1. The length of the CDR3 is 15 residues. CDR1 and CDR2 (germline): KGHDR, SFDVKD. The trim removed 4 bases at V and 3 bases at J, leaving 8 bases unmatched. The CDR3 loop is CATSDPRDSGYEQYF. Here the CDR3 DNA reads TGTGCCACCAGTGACCCCAGGGACAGCGGCTACGAGCAGTACTTC.

This chain uses TRBV4-1 with TRBJ2-2; D gene ambiguous. Germline-derived CDR1 and CDR2 are MGHRA and YSYEKL. Trimming took 2 bases from V and 3 from J, leaving 16 bases between them. The CDR3 consists of 17 residues. The CDR3 bases are TGCGCCAGCAGCCAAAATGCTGACTCTAGTTACACCGGGGAGCTGTTTTTT. This encodes CASSQNADSSYTGELFF.

The chain has TRBV15 and TRBJ2-3; 10 bases line up with TRBD2. This CDR3 comprises 17 residues. V shed 1 base, J shed 0 bases, and the junction held 4 bases outside the gene matches. Germline V gene lookup returns CDR1 LNHNV and CDR2 YYDKDF (reference sequence). CDR3 DNA sequence: TGTGCCACCAGCAGAGGTAATAGCGGGAGGAGCACAGATACGCAGTATTTT. Amino acid sequence: CATSRGNSGRSTDTQYF.

This clonotype was picked up one time. The chain carries TRBV3-1 and TRBJ2-1, with D hard to call. Germline CDR1 reads LGHDT; CDR2 reads YNNKEL (reference sequence). V was shortened by 5 bases and J by 8 bases, with 16 bases between the two germline ends. The CDR3 contains 14 residues. CDR3 nucleotides: TGTGCCAGCAGCAACCATGCCCGGGCACATGAGCAGTTCTTC. Translated, it gives CASSNHARAHEQFF.

The chain employs TRBV2 and TRBJ2-1, with TRBD1 matching over 7 bases. Trimming at V came to 3 bases and at J to 5 bases, leaving 7 bases not matched to a gene. The CDR3 is made up of 15 amino acids. CDR1 and CDR2 from the germline V gene are SNHLY and FYNNEI. The CDR3 DNA is TGTGCCAGCAGTGATATGACAGGGAACGACAATGAGCAGTTCTTC. This gives the protein CASSDMTGNDNEQFF.

This chain links TRBV4-2 with TRBJ2-5, with 10 bases identical to TRBD2. The germline CDR1 and CDR2 sequences are LGHNA and YNFKEQ. Germline trimming cut 2 bases from V and 2 bases from J; bases unmatched to any gene: 5. The CDR3 sequence is 16 residues long. The CDR3 region is CASSQNLAGDQETQYF. CDR3 in DNA: TGTGCCAGCAGCCAAAATCTAGCGGGAGATCAAGAGACCCAGTACTTC.

The CDR3 loop is CASSQATGYEQFF. CDR3 bases: TGTGCCAGCAGCCAAGCTACCGGGTATGAGCAGTTCTTC. The chain employs TRBV3-1 and TRBJ2-1; unclear D gene. Germline assignment: CDR1 LGHDT and CDR2 YNNKEL (reference sequence). This CDR3 comprises 13 residues. Trimming removed 1 base from V and 8 bases from J, with 9 bases in between.

The V call is TRBV20-1, the J call TRBJ2-5; D uncertain. V was clipped by 4 bases and J by 5 bases, with 5 bases between them. Germline loops: CDR1 DFQATT, CDR2 SNEGSKA (reference sequence). The CDR3 runs 10 residues. The CDR3 loop reads CSAIIETQYF. For the CDR3, the DNA is TGCAGTGCTATCATCGAGACCCAGTACTTC.

V is TRBV7-2 and J is TRBJ2-7; D uncertain. Germline V gene lookup returns CDR1 SGHTA and CDR2 FQGNSA. Trimming stripped 4 bases from V and 5 bases from J, with 9 bases between. The CDR3 runs to 12 residues. The CDR3 protein is CASSSGRDEQYF. The CDR3 DNA reads as TGTGCCAGCAGCTCCGGACGGGACGAGCAGTACTTC. Together with reference TRBV7-2 and TRBJ2-7, the CDR3 gives the full variable domain: GAGVSQSPSNKVTEKGKDVELRCDPISGHTALYWYRQSLGQGLEFLIYFQGNSAPDKSGLPSDRFSAERTGGSVSTLTIQRTQQEDSAVYLCASSSGRDEQYFGPGTRLTVT.

V and J are TRBV24-1 and TRBJ2-7; the match to TRBD1 covers 10 bases. J gave up 7 bases and V 4 bases, and 9 bases lay outside the gene matches. Per germline, CDR1 KGHDR and CDR2 SFDVKD. This CDR3 contains 15 residues. The CDR3 DNA reads as TGTGCCACCAGTGACCCGACAGGGGGCCAGCGGGAGCAGTACTTC. Translation: CATSDPTGGQREQYF.

This chain joins TRBV2 and TRBJ2-5, with a tentative D call TRBD1 (6 bases). Germline CDR1 and CDR2: SNHLY and FYNNEI. V lost 7 bases and J lost 5, with 11 bases in between. This CDR3 comprises 12 residues. CDR3 DNA: TGTGCCAGCACCATCAGGGGTGAGACCCAGTACTTC. Translated, it gives CASTIRGETQYF.

The chain uses TRBV28 and TRBJ2-7; D gene ambiguous. The germline V and J ends were trimmed by 5 bases and 2 bases, with 13 bases remaining between them. The CDR3 runs to 14 residues. The germline gives CDR1 MDHEN, CDR2 SYDVKM. The CDR3 protein is CASSTARAPYEQYF. The CDR3 nucleotides are TGTGCCAGCAGTACCGCCCGCGCTCCCTACGAGCAGTACTTC.

The V call is TRBV21-1, the J call TRBJ2-1; the table's D call, TRBD1, was not checked against the DNA. TRBV21-1 represents a pseudogene. This CDR3 spans 16 amino acids. This CDR3 reads CASILRACPRRNEQFF. The CDR3, as DNA: TGTGCCAGCATCCTTCGGGCCTGCCCCCGTCGGAATGAGCAGTTCTTC.

The V and J genes are TRBV28 and TRBJ2-3; 8 nucleotides line up with TRBD1. V was clipped by 3 bases and J by 2 bases; unmatched bases: 1. CDR3 length: 14 residues. Germline V gives CDR1 MDHEN, CDR2 SYDVKM. The DNA of the CDR3 is TGTGCCAGCAGTTTGACAGGGGCCACAGATACGCAGTATTTT. Encoded protein: CASSLTGATDTQYF.

The CDR3 nucleotides are TGTGCCAGCCACCCGGGGTGGGGAACTGAAGCTTTCTTT. It yields the protein CASHPGWGTEAFF. This chain connects TRBV19 to TRBJ1-1; D gene unclear. Trimming took 9 bases from V and 5 from J, leaving 16 bases between them. The CDR3 loop spans 13 amino acids. Germline assignment: CDR1 LNHDA and CDR2 SQIVND (reference sequence).

This clonotype has just one count. The chain is built from TRBV15 and TRBJ1-2; D is ambiguous. The V end lost 0 bases, the J end lost 0 bases, and 8 bases lay between the germline ends. Germline V gives CDR1 LNHNV, CDR2 YYDKDF (reference sequence). The CDR3 loop spans 15 amino acids. CDR3 protein: CATSRDMGTNYGYTF. Here the CDR3 DNA reads TGTGCCACCAGCAGAGATATGGGAACTAACTATGGCTACACCTTC.

The genes are TRBV12-3 or TRBV12-4 and TRBJ2-3; unclear D gene. There are 14 residues in the CDR3. V gave up 7 bases and J gave up 0 bases, with 11 bases separating them. In nucleotides, the CDR3 is TGTGCCAGCACAAAGCGTACTAGCACAGATACGCAGTATTTT. Protein product: CASTKRTSTDTQYF.

The CDR3 bases are TGTGCCAGCGGGGACTATGGCTACACCTTC. This encodes CASGDYGYTF. The chain carries TRBV9 and TRBJ1-2; D ambiguous. The CDR3 contains 10 residues. V dropped 7 bases and J dropped 3 bases, with 4 bases sitting between them. Germline assignment: CDR1 SGDLS and CDR2 YYNGEE.

V and J are TRBV20-1 and TRBJ2-3; the D gene is possibly TRBD2 (6 bases). Trimming left V 6 bases short and J 2 bases short, with 21 bases between. From germline, CDR1 is DFQATT and CDR2 SNEGSKA (reference sequence). The CDR3 spans 16 residues. The CDR3 sequence is CSARTGLLSYTDTQYF. The CDR3 coding sequence is TGCAGTGCGCGTACCGGACTATTGTCGTACACAGATACGCAGTATTTT.

V is TRBV7-7 and J is TRBJ1-2; 8 nucleotides agree with TRBD1. Germline values: CDR1 SSHAT, CDR2 FNYEAQ (reference sequence). There are 19 residues in the CDR3. As DNA, the CDR3 is TGTGCTAGCGGAAGAAAGGACAGGGACGGGAGTAGAGCTAACTATGGCTACACCTTC. Protein: CASGRKDRDGSRANYGYTF.